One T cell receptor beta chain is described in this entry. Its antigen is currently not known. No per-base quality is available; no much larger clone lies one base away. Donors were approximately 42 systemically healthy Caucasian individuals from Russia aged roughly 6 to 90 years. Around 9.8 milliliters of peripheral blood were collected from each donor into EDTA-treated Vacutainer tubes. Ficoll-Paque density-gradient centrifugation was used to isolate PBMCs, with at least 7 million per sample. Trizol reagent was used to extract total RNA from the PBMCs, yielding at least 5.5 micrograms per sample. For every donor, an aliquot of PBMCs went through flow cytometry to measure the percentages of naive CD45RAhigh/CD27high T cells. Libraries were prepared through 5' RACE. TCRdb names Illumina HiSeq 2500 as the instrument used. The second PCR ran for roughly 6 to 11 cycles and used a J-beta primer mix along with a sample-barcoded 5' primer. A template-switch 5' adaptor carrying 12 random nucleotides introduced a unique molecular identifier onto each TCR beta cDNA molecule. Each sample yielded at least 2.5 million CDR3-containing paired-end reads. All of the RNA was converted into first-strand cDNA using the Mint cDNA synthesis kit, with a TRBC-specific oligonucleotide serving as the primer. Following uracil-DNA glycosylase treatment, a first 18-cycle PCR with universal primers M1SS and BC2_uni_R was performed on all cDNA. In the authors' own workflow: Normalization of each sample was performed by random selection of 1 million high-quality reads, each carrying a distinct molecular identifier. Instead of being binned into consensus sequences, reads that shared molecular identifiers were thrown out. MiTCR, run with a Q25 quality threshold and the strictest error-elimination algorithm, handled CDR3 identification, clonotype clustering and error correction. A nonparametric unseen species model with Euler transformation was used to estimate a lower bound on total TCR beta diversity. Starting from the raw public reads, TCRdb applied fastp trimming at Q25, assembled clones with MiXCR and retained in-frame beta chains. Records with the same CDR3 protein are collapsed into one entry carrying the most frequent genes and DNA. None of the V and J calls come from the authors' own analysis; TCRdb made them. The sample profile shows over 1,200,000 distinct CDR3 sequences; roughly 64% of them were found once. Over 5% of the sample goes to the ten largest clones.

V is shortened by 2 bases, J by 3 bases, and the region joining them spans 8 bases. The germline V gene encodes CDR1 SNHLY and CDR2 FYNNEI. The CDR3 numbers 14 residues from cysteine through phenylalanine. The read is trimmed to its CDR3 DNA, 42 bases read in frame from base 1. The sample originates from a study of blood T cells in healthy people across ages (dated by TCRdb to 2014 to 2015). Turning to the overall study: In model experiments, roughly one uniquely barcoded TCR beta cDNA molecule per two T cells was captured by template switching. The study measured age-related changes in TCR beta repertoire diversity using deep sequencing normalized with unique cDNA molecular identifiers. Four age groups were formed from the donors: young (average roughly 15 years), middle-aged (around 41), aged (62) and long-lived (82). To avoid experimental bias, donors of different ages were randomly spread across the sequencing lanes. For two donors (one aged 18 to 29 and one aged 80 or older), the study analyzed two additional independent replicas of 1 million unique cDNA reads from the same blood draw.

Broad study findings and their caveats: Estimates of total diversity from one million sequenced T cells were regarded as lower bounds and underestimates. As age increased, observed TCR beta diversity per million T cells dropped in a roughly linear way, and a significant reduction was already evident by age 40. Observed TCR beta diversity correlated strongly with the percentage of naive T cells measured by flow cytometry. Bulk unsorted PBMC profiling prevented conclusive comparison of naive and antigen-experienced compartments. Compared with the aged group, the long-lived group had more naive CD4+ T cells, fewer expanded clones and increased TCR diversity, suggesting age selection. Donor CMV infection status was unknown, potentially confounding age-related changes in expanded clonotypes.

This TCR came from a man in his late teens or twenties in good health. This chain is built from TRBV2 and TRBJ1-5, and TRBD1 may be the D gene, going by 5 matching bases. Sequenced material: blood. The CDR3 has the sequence CASSEQGFNQPQHF. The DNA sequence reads TGTGCCAGCAGTGAACAGGGTTTCAATCAGCCCCAGCATTTT. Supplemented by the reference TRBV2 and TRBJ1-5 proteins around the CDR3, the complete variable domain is EPEVTQTPSHQVTQMGQEVILRCVPISNHLYFYWYRQILGQKVEFLVSFYNNEISEKSEIFDDQFSVERPDGSNFTLKIRSTKLEDSAMYFCASSEQGFNQPQHFGDGTRLSIL.